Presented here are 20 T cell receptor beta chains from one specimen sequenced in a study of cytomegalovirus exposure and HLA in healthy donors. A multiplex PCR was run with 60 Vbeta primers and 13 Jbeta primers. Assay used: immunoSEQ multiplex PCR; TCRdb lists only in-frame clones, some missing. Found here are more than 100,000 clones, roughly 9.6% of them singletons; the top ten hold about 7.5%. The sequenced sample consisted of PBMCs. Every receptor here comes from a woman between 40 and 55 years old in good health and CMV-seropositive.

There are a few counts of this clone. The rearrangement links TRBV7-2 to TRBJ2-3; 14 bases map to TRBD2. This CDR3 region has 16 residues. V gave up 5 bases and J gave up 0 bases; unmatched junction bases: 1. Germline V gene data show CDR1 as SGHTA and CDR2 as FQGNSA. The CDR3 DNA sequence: TGTGCCAGCAGCCGACTAGCGGGGGGGAGCACAGATACGCAGTATTTT. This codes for CASSRLAGGSTDTQYF. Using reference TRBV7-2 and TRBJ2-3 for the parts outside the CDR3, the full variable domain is GAGVSQSPSNKVTEKGKDVELRCDPISGHTALYWYRQSLGQGLEFLIYFQGNSAPDKSGLPSDRFSAERTGGSVSTLTIQRTQQEDSAVYLCASSRLAGGSTDTQYFGPGTRLTVL.

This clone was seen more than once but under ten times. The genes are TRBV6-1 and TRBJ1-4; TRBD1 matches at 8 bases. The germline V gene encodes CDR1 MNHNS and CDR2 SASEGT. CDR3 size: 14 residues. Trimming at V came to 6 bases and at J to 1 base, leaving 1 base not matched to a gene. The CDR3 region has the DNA TGTGCCAGCAGGACAGGGGAAACTAATGAAAAACTGTTTTTT. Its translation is CASRTGETNEKLFF.

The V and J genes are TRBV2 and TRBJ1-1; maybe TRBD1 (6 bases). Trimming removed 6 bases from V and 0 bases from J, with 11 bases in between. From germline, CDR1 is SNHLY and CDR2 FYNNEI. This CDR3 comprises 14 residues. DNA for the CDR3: TGTGCCAGCAGCGACAGGTTCTTGAACACTGAAGCTTTCTTT. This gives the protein CASSDRFLNTEAFF.

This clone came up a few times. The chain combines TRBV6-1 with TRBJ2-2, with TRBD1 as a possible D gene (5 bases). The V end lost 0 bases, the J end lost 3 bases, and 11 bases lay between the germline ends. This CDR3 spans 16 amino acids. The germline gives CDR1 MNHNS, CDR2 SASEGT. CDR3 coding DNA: TGTGCCAGCAGTGAAGCATTCAGGGCGGACACCGGGGAGCTGTTTTTT. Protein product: CASSEAFRADTGELFF.

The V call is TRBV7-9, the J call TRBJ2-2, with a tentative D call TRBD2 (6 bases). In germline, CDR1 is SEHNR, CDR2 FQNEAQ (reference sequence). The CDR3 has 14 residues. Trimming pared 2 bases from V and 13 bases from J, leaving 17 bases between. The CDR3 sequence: CASSLQFALAGLFF. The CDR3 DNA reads TGTGCCAGCAGCTTACAATTCGCACTAGCTGGGCTGTTTTTT.

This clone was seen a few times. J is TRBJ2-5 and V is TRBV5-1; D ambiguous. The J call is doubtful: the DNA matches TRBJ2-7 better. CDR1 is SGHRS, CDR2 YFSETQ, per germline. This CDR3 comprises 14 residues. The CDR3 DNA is TGCGCCAGCAGCTTGGGAGGCGGATCCTACGAGCAGTACTTC. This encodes CASSLGGGSYEQYF.

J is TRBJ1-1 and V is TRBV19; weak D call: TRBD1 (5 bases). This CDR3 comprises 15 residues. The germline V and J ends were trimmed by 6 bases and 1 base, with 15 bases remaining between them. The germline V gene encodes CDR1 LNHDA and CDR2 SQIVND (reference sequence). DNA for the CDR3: TGTGCCAGTAGGATATACGATCAGGGGAACACTGAAGCTTTCTTT. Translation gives CASRIYDQGNTEAFF.

CDR3 DNA sequence: TGTGCCAGCAGCCAGGGTGGGCGCACTGAAGCTTTCTTT. Protein product: CASSQGGRTEAFF. The J gene is TRBJ1-1, the V gene TRBV14, with no clear D. Between the trimmed V and J ends, which lost 3 bases and 4 bases, there was a span of 9 bases. CDR1 and CDR2 (germline): SGHDN, FVKESK. The length of the CDR3 is 13 residues.

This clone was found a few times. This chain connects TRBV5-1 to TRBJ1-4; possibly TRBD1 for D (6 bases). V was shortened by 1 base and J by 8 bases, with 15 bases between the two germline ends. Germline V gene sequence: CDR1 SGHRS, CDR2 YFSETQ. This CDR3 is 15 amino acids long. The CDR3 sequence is CASSLSTTGREKLFF. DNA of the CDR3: TGCGCCAGCAGCTTGTCCACAACAGGGCGGGAAAAACTGTTTTTT.

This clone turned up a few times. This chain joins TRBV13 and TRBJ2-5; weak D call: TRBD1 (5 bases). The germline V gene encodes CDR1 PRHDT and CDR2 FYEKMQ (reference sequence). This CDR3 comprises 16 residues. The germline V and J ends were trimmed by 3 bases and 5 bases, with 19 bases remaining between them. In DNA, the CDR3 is TGTGCCAGCAGCTTCCGGGCGGAAGGGGCCGCGGAGACCCAGTACTTC. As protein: CASSFRAEGAAETQYF.

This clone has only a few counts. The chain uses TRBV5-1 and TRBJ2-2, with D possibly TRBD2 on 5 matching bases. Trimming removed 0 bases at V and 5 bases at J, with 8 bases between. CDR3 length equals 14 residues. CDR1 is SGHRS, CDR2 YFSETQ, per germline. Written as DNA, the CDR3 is TGCGCCAGCAGCTTGGATCCGGGGACCGGGGAGCTGTTTTTT. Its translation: CASSLDPGTGELFF.

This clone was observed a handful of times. CDR3 nucleotides: TGTGCCAGCAGGCGGCTTTCCGCGAACACCGGGGAGCTGTTTTTT. It is translated as CASRRLSANTGELFF. The V call is TRBV2, the J call TRBJ2-2, with D hard to call. Trimming cost V 6 bases and J 0 bases, with 11 bases left between them. CDR3 length equals 15 residues. Per the germline V gene, CDR1 is SNHLY and CDR2 is FYNNEI.

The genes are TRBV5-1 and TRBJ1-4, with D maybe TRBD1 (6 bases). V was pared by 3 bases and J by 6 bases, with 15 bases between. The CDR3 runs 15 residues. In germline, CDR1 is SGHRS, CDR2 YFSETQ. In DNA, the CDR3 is TGCGCCAGCAGCTCCCAACAGGGAAGGGATGAAAAACTGTTTTTT. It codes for CASSSQQGRDEKLFF.

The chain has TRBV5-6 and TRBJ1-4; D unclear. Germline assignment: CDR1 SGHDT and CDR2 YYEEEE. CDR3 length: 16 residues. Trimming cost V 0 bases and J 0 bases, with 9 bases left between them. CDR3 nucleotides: TGTGCCAGCAGCTTGGGGACTCTCCCAACTAATGAAAAACTGTTTTTT. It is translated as CASSLGTLPTNEKLFF. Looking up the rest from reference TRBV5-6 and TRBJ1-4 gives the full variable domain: DAGVTQSPTHLIKTRGQQVTLRCSPKSGHDTVSWYQQALGQGPQFIFQYYEEEERQRGNFPDRFSGHQFPNYSSELNVNALLLGDSALYLCASSLGTLPTNEKLFFGSGTQLSVL.

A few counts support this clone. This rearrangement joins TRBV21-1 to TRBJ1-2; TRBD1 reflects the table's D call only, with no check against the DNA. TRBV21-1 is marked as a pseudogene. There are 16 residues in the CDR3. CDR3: CASSPYGDSQEDGYTF. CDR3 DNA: TGTGCCAGCAGCCCCTATGGGGACAGTCAAGAGGATGGCTACACCTTC.

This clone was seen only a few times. Here the CDR3 DNA reads TGTGCCACCGAAACCCCGGGAGGTAGCAATCAGCCCCAGCATTTT. It specifies CATETPGGSNQPQHF. V usage is TRBV19 and J usage is TRBJ1-5; D unclear. CDR1 and CDR2 from the germline V gene are LNHDA and SQIVND (reference sequence). Trimming left V 10 bases short and J 0 bases short, with 16 bases between. The CDR3 totals 15 residues.

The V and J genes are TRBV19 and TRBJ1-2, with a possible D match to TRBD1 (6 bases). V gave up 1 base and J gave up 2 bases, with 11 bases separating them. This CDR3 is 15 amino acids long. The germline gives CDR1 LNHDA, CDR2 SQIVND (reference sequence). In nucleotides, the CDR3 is TGTGCCAGTAGTATAGGGTGGACAGAGAACTATGGCTACACCTTC. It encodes CASSIGWTENYGYTF.

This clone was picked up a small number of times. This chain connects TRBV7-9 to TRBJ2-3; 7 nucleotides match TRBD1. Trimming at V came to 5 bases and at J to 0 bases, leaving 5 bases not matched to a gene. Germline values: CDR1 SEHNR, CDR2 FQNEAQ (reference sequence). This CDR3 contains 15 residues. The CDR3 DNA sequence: TGTGCCAGCAGCCAGGACAGGATGAGCACAGATACGCAGTATTTT. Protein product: CASSQDRMSTDTQYF.

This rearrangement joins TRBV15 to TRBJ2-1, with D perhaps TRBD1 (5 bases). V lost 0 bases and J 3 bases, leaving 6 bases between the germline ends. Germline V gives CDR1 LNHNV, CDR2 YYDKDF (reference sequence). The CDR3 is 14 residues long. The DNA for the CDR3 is TGTGCCACCAGCAGAGACCAGGGCTACAATGAGCAGTTCTTC. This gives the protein CATSRDQGYNEQFF.

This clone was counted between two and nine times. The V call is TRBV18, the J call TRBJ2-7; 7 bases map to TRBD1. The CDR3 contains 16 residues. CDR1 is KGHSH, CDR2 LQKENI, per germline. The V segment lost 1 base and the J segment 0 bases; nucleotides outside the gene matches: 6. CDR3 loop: CASSPLGKGASYEQYF. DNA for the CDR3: TGTGCCAGCTCACCACTGGGAAAGGGGGCCTCCTACGAGCAGTACTTC.